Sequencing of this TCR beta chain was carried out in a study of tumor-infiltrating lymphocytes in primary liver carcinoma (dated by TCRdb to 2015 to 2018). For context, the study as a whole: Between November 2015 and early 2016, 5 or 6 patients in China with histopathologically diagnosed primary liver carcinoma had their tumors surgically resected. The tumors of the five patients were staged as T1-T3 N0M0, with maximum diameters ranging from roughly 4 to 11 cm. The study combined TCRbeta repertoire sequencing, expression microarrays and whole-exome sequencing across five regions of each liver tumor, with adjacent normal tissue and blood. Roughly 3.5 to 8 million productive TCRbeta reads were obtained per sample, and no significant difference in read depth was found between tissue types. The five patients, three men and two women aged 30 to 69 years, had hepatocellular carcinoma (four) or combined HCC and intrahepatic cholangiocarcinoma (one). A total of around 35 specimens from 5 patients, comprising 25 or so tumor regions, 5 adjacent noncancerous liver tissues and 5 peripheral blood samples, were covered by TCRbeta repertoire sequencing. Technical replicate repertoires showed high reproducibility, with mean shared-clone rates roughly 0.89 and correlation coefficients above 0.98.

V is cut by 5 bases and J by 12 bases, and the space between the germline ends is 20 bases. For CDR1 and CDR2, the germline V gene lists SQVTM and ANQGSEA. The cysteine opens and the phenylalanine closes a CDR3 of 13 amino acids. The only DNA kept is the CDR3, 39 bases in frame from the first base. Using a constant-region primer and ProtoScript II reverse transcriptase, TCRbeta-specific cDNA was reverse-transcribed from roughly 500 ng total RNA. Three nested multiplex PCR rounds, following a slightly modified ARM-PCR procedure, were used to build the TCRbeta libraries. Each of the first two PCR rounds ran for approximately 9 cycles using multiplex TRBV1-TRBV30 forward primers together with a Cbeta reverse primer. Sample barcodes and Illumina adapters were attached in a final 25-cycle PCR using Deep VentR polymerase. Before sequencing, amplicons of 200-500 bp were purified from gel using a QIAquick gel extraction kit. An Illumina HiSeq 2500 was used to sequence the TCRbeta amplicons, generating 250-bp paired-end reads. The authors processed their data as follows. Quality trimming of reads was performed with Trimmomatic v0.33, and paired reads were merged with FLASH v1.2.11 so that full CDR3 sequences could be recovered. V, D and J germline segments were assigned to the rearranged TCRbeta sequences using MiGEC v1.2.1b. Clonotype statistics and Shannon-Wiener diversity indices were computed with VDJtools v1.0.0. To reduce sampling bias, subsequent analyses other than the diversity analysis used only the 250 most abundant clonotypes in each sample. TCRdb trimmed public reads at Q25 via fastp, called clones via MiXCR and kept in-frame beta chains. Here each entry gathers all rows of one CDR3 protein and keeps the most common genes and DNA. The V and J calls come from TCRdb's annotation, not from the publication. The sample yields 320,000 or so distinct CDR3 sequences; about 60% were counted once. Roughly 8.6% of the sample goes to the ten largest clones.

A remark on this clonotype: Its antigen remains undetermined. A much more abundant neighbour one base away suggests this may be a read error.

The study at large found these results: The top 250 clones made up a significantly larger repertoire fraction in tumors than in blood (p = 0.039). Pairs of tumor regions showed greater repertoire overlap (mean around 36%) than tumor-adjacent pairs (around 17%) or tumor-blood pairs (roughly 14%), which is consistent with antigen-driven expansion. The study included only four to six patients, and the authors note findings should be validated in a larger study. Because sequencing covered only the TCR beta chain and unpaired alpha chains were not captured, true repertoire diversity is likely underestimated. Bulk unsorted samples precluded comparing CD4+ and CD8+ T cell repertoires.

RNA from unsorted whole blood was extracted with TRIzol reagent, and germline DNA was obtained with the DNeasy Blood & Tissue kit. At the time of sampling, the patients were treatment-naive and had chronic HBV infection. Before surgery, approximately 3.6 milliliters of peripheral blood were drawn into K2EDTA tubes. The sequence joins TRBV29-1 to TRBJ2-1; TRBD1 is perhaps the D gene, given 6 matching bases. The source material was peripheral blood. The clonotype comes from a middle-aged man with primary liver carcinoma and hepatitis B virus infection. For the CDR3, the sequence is CSVLSRQDSGQFF. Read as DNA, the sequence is TGCAGCGTTCTCTCTAGGCAGGACAGTGGGCAGTTCTTC.